Listed below are T cell receptor beta chains from one sample, sequenced in a study of radiotherapy plus CTLA-4 blockade in lung cancer. Here immunoSEQ multiplex PCR was the method, and the copy in TCRdb shows in-frame clones only, minus some. The sample records some 90,000 clones, approximately 83% being singletons. The sequencing here drew on peripheral blood, taken from a patient treated with radiotherapy plus ipilimumab. These TCRs come from a human donor with non-small cell lung cancer who had a partial response to radiotherapy plus ipilimumab. Both conserved end residues are part of each CDR3. A D gene is named only where the DNA matches it firmly. For some rows the clone size is stated as once, few or many, or as a class when expanded; others skip it.

J,D,size,V,CDR3,DNA
TRBJ2-1,TRBD2,-,TRBV5-4,CASSFPSGMYNEQFF,TGTGCCAGCAGCTTCCCTAGCGGGATGTACAATGAGCAGTTCTTC
TRBJ1-1,-,-,TRBV18,CASSSKTEAFF,TGTGCCAGCTCAAGCAAGACTGAAGCTTTCTTT
TRBJ2-4,-,-,TRBV7-8,CASSPPFRQGGNIQYF,TGTGCCAGCAGCCCCCCATTTCGGCAGGGCGGAAACATTCAGTACTTC
TRBJ1-1,TRBD1,-,TRBV5-1,CASSLAGGFVNTEAFF,TGCGCCAGCAGCTTGGCAGGGGGCTTTGTGAACACTGAAGCTTTCTTT
TRBJ2-1,TRBD2,-,TRBV28,CASRRSGSGQFF,TGTGCCAGCAGGAGGAGCGGGAGTGGGCAGTTCTTC
TRBJ2-1,TRBD2,-,TRBV7-9,CASSGWTARTSESYNEQFF,TGTGCCAGCAGTGGATGGACCGCAAGGACTAGCGAGTCCTACAATGAGCAGTTCTTC
TRBJ1-4,-,few,TRBV28,CASSLLGATNEKLFF,TGTGCCAGCAGTTTACTGGGAGCAACTAATGAAAAACTGTTTTTT
TRBJ2-7,-,-,TRBV11-2,CASSSAAPSAYEQYF,TGTGCCAGCAGCTCCGCCGCCCCTAGCGCCTACGAGCAGTACTTC
TRBJ1-5,TRBD1,-,TRBV19,CASSDNRGQPQHF,TGTGCCAGTAGTGACAACAGGGGACAGCCCCAGCATTTT
TRBJ2-1,TRBD1,-,TRBV2,CASSEAYPGQGGWYEQFF,TGTGCCAGCAGTGAAGCTTACCCGGGACAGGGGGGGTGGTATGAGCAGTTCTTC
TRBJ2-1,-,-,TRBV5-6,CASSQPAGIYNEQFF,TGTGCCAGCAGCCAACCAGCAGGGATCTACAATGAGCAGTTCTTC
TRBJ2-2,TRBD2,once,TRBV6-5,CASAPGRESTGELFF,TGTGCCAGCGCCCCTGGGCGGGAGAGCACCGGGGAGCTGTTTTTT
TRBJ2-5,-,-,TRBV9,CASSPSGLGDTQETQYF,TGTGCCAGCAGCCCCTCAGGTCTCGGCGACACCCAAGAGACCCAGTACTTC
TRBJ1-1,-,-,TRBV10-1,CASSESASAGGAFF,TGCGCCAGCAGTGAGTCGGCCAGCGCGGGTGGTGCTTTCTTT
TRBJ1-2,-,-,TRBV5-4,CASSLGGEAYGYTF,TGTGCCAGCAGCTTGGGGGGGGAAGCCTATGGCTACACCTTC
TRBJ1-2,-,-,TRBV14,CASSQDAGGRFGNYGYTF,TGTGCCAGCAGCCAAGATGCGGGGGGGCGATTTGGTAACTATGGCTACACCTTC
TRBJ2-1,TRBD2,-,TRBV5-1,CASSGSGGYNEQFF,TGCGCCAGCAGCGGAAGCGGGGGGTACAATGAGCAGTTCTTC
TRBJ2-3,-,-,TRBV5-1,CASSVSDTQYF,TGCGCCAGCAGTGTCTCAGATACGCAGTATTTT
TRBJ2-3,TRBD2,-,TRBV9,CASSSGLAQSTDTQYF,TGTGCCAGCAGCTCGGGACTAGCGCAAAGCACAGATACGCAGTATTTT
TRBJ1-2,-,-,TRBV28,CASSLSPAIYGYTF,TGTGCCAGCAGTTTATCTCCCGCGATCTATGGCTACACCTTC
TRBJ2-4,-,-,TRBV6-4,CASSDPGSSPSQNAQYF,TGTGCCAGCAGTGACCCGGGTTCTAGCCCTAGCCAAAACGCTCAGTACTTC
TRBJ2-2,-,-,TRBV9,CASSVVSSPNTGELFF,TGTGCCAGCAGCGTAGTGTCTAGCCCGAACACCGGGGAGCTGTTTTTT
TRBJ2-5,-,-,TRBV2,CASALGETQYF,TGTGCCAGCGCCCTAGGCGAGACCCAGTACTTC
TRBJ2-1,TRBD2,-,TRBV11-3,CASSLGLAGISSYNEQFF,TGTGCCAGCAGCTTGGGACTAGCGGGGATCAGCTCCTACAATGAGCAGTTCTTC
TRBJ1-1,-,-,TRBV6-4,CASSPGRGRNTEAFF,TGTGCCAGCAGTCCTGGGCGGGGGCGGAACACTGAAGCTTTCTTT
TRBJ2-1,-,-,TRBV29-1,CSVVLTFSYNEQFF,TGCAGCGTTGTGCTAACTTTCTCCTACAATGAGCAGTTCTTC
TRBJ2-7,-,-,TRBV18,CASSPSGASYEQYF,TGTGCCAGCTCACCTTCAGGGGCCTCCTACGAGCAGTACTTC
TRBJ2-5,TRBD2,-,TRBV5-1,CASSLGLGTSGSMKETQYF,TGCGCCAGCAGCTTGGGGTTGGGGACTAGCGGGAGTATGAAAGAGACCCAGTACTTC
TRBJ2-1,TRBD2,-,TRBV7-9,CASSFTSGSMDYNEQFF,TGTGCCAGCAGCTTTACTAGCGGGAGTATGGACTACAATGAGCAGTTCTTC
TRBJ2-1,-,-,TRBV5-6,CASSSRGSHEQFF,TGTGCCAGCAGCTCGAGGGGGTCACATGAGCAGTTCTTC
TRBJ2-4,TRBD1,-,TRBV6-1,CALRDRAKNIQYF,TGTGCTCTCCGGGACAGGGCTAAAAACATTCAGTACTTC
TRBJ2-1,TRBD2,-,TRBV28,CASSLLAGAVYNEQFF,TGTGCCAGCAGTTTACTAGCGGGAGCGGTCTACAATGAGCAGTTCTTC
TRBJ2-7,-,few,TRBV7-6,CASSSSGQPSQYF,TGTGCCAGCAGCTCTTCTGGACAGCCCTCGCAGTACTTC
TRBJ2-7,TRBD2,-,TRBV2,CASRDLLAGGYEQYF,TGTGCCAGCAGGGACCTTCTAGCGGGAGGCTACGAGCAGTACTTC
TRBJ2-7,-,few,TRBV7-2,CASSLGPYDRFSYEQYF,TGTGCCAGCAGCTTAGGTCCCTACGACAGGTTCTCCTACGAGCAGTACTTC
TRBJ1-2,-,once,TRBV19,CASSADRVNYGYTF,TGTGCCAGTAGTGCAGACAGAGTCAACTATGGCTACACCTTC
TRBJ2-2,TRBD1,-,TRBV7-3,CASSVTGGSTGELFF,TGTGCCAGCAGCGTAACAGGGGGTAGCACCGGGGAGCTGTTTTTT
TRBJ1-5,TRBD1,-,TRBV27,CASSLRLTGGNQPQHF,TGTGCCAGCAGTTTAAGGCTGACAGGGGGGAATCAGCCCCAGCATTTT
TRBJ1-4,-,few,TRBV19,CASKNSATNEKLFF,TGTGCCAGTAAGAACTCCGCAACTAATGAAAAACTGTTTTTT
TRBJ1-5,-,-,TRBV4-1,CASATSGLPNQPQHF,TGCGCCAGCGCCACCTCAGGTTTGCCCAATCAGCCCCAGCATTTT
TRBJ2-7,TRBD1,-,TRBV19,CASSIGDRGHGEQYF,TGTGCCAGTAGTATAGGGGACAGGGGACATGGCGAGCAGTACTTC
TRBJ1-4,TRBD1,-,TRBV28,CASSRRQGEKLFF,TGTGCCAGCAGTCGTCGACAGGGAGAAAAACTGTTTTTT
TRBJ1-2,TRBD1,-,TRBV5-1,CASSSGTDNYGYTF,TGCGCCAGCAGTTCCGGGACAGATAACTATGGCTACACCTTC
TRBJ2-1,-,-,TRBV7-2,CASSLAGGLGNEQFF,TGTGCCAGCAGCTTAGCGGGAGGTCTTGGCAATGAGCAGTTCTTC
TRBJ2-1,-,-,TRBV27,CASSFTRGFHNEQFF,TGTGCCAGCAGTTTCACCAGGGGTTTCCACAATGAGCAGTTCTTC
TRBJ1-2,TRBD1,-,TRBV5-1,CASSKQGDNYGYTF,TGCGCCAGCAGTAAACAGGGGGACAACTATGGCTACACCTTC
TRBJ2-2,-,once,TRBV7-7,CASSPVQSTGELFF,TGTGCTAGCAGCCCGGTACAGAGCACCGGGGAGCTGTTTTTT
TRBJ2-1,-,-,TRBV2,CASRLLYNEQFF,TGTGCCAGCAGACTTCTATACAATGAGCAGTTCTTC
TRBJ2-2,TRBD2,-,TRBV11-2,CASSLDALAGTTNTGELFF,TGTGCCAGCAGCTTAGATGCCCTAGCGGGGACCACGAACACCGGGGAGCTGTTTTTT
TRBJ2-7,-,-,TRBV14,CASSQRTGSSYEQYF,TGTGCCAGCAGCCAAAGAACCGGGAGCTCCTACGAGCAGTACTTC
TRBJ1-5,-,-,TRBV5-8,CASSLEDSVNQPQHF,TGTGCCAGCAGCTTGGAGGACAGCGTTAATCAGCCCCAGCATTTT
TRBJ1-5,TRBD1,-,TRBV19,CATQDRDSQPQHF,TGTGCCACGCAAGACAGGGACAGCCAGCCCCAGCATTTT
TRBJ2-3,-,-,TRBV5-1,CATRPEGQSTDTQYF,TGCGCCACAAGGCCGGAGGGCCAGAGCACAGATACGCAGTATTTT